This passage covers 19 T cell receptor beta chains from one sample sequenced in a study of OX40 agonist ivuxolimab in advanced cancers. TCRdb keeps only in-frame clones here, not all; method: immunoSEQ multiplex PCR. The sample shows under 25,000 clones, around four fifths of them seen only once. This specimen consisted of CD4+ or CD8+ T cells sorted from blood, obtained in a trial of the OX40 agonist ivuxolimab. The receptors shown here come from an adult with an advanced solid tumor such as melanoma, head and neck, liver or kidney cancer.

This clone was seen a single time. This chain connects TRBV7-8 to TRBJ2-3, with 10 bases that match TRBD2. The CDR3 runs to 18 residues. The ends lost 4 bases at V and 0 bases at J; junction bases unmatched: 10. Germline V gene sequence: CDR1 SGHVS, CDR2 FQNEAQ. The CDR3 DNA reads as TGTGCCAGCAGCTCCTTTGTTGGTAGCGGGGGGAGCACAGATACGCAGTATTTT. It translates to CASSSFVGSGGSTDTQYF.

V gene TRBV25-1 combines with J gene TRBJ2-3, with D hard to call. The CDR3 length is 14 residues. Trimming stripped 6 bases from V and 0 bases from J, with 10 bases between. Per the germline V gene, CDR1 is MGHDK and CDR2 is SYGVNS. Here the CDR3 reads CASRQKLSTDTQYF. The CDR3 DNA follows: TGTGCCAGCAGACAGAAACTTAGCACAGATACGCAGTATTTT.

The chain links TRBV7-2 to TRBJ1-2; no reliable D call. Germline CDR1 and CDR2: SGHTA and FQGNSA. The CDR3 is 13 amino acids. Trimming took 1 base from V and 8 from J, leaving 11 bases between them. This chain's CDR3 is CASSLDLVGGYTF. The CDR3 DNA is TGTGCCAGCAGCTTAGATCTTGTCGGCGGCTACACCTTC.

The DNA for the CDR3 is TGCGCCAGCAGCTCACGACAGGCCTCCTACGAGCAGTACTTC. As protein: CASSSRQASYEQYF. The V and J genes are TRBV5-1 and TRBJ2-5, with a possible D match to TRBD1 (6 bases). The J call may be mistaken, given a closer DNA end match to TRBJ2-7. Germline V gene sequence: CDR1 SGHRS, CDR2 YFSETQ. This CDR3 spans 14 amino acids.

This clone was recorded once. The chain carries TRBV4-3 and TRBJ1-4; TRBD1 aligns across 9 bases. This CDR3 has 15 amino acids. Germline V gives CDR1 LGHNA, CDR2 YSLEER. V was pared by 4 bases and J by 7 bases, with 7 bases of the junction left unmatched. The CDR3 nucleotides are TGCGCCAGCAGCCTGCCGGGACAGGGAGTTGAAAAACTGTTTTTT. It codes for CASSLPGQGVEKLFF.

The gene calls are TRBV10-1 and TRBJ2-1; the match to TRBD1 covers 10 bases. The ends lost 5 bases at V and 6 bases at J; junction bases unmatched: 7. This CDR3 region has 15 residues. Germline V gene lookup returns CDR1 WNHNN and CDR2 SYGVQD (reference sequence). CDR3 region: CASSFGGTGVNEQFF. CDR3 bases: TGCGCCAGCAGTTTCGGAGGGACAGGGGTCAATGAGCAGTTCTTC.

The chain has TRBV10-2 and TRBJ2-5; the D is unclear. V lost 4 bases and J 5 bases, leaving 14 bases between the germline ends. There are 14 residues in the CDR3. The germline V gene encodes CDR1 WSHSY and CDR2 SAAADI. The CDR3 here is CASSGVGGFETQYF. The CDR3 nucleotides read TGCGCCAGCAGTGGAGTAGGTGGGTTTGAGACCCAGTACTTC.

The chain uses TRBV18 and TRBJ1-2; D remains ambiguous. Germline CDR1 is KGHSH and CDR2 is LQKENI. The CDR3 runs to 14 residues. The V gene lost 3 bases and the J gene lost 3 bases, with 11 bases spanning the gap. The CDR3 DNA reads TGTGCCAGCTCACCGAGGGCCGGTGACTATGGCTACACCTTC. Encoded protein: CASSPRAGDYGYTF.

The chain carries TRBV6-1 and TRBJ1-3; D not resolved. V was clipped by 8 bases and J by 0 bases, with 14 bases between them. Germline V gives CDR1 MNHNS, CDR2 SASEGT. CDR3 length equals 15 residues. The CDR3 here is CASCKLFSSGNTIYF. The CDR3 DNA follows: TGTGCCAGCTGTAAACTCTTCTCCTCTGGAAACACCATATATTTT.

V is TRBV4-3 and J is TRBJ2-4; D call uncertain. V lost 0 bases and J 0 bases, leaving 15 bases between the germline ends. There are 18 residues in the CDR3. The germline V gene has CDR1 LGHNA and CDR2 YSLEER. The CDR3 here is CASSQDHWADLAKNIQYF. CDR3 in DNA: TGCGCCAGCAGCCAAGATCATTGGGCTGATCTAGCCAAAAACATTCAGTACTTC.

This clone was counted a single time. V and J are TRBV4-3 and TRBJ2-7, with D maybe TRBD1 (5 bases). CDR1 LGHNA and CDR2 YSLEER come from the germline V gene. This CDR3 has 13 residues. The germline V and J ends were trimmed by 3 bases and 3 bases, with 9 bases remaining between them. The CDR3 nucleotides read TGCGCCAGCAGCCACGACAGATTCTACGAGCAGTACTTC. Its protein product is CASSHDRFYEQYF.

The rearrangement uses TRBV7-2 and TRBJ1-1; D is perhaps TRBD1 (5 bases). Deletions cut 7 bases from V and 1 base from J, with 16 bases between. The CDR3 is made up of 15 amino acids. Germline-derived CDR1 and CDR2 are SGHTA and FQGNSA. The CDR3 region is CASIRLGLTNTEAFF. The CDR3 DNA is TGTGCCAGCATAAGATTGGGACTTACGAACACTGAAGCTTTCTTT.

This clone was detected a few times. The chain carries TRBV5-1 and TRBJ1-6, with TRBD1 as a possible D gene (6 bases). Germline V lookup: CDR1 SGHRS, CDR2 YFSETQ. This CDR3 is 12 amino acids long. V was pared by 9 bases and J by 18 bases, with 22 bases between. CDR3 loop: CATRRDTEHAHF. The CDR3 coding sequence is TGCGCCACCAGGAGGGACACCGAACATGCCCACTTT.

V usage is TRBV15 and J usage is TRBJ2-2; 8 nucleotides line up with TRBD1. Per the germline V gene, CDR1 is LNHNV and CDR2 is YYDKDF (reference sequence). The CDR3 spans 16 residues. J gave up 3 bases and V 5 bases, and 8 bases lay outside the gene matches. The CDR3 nucleotides are TGTGCCACCAGCTCACCGACAGGGGCGCACACCGGGGAGCTGTTTTTT. It yields the protein CATSSPTGAHTGELFF. The full variable domain, in which reference TRBV15 and TRBJ2-2 provide the parts outside the CDR3, is DAMVIQNPRYQVTQFGKPVTLSCSQTLNHNVMYWYQQKSSQAPKLLFHYYDKDFNNEADTPDNFQSRRPNTSFCFLDIRSPGLGDTAMYLCATSSPTGAHTGELFFGEGSRLTVL.

CDR3 sequence (DNA): TGTGCCAGCAGTTCGTTGGGGGAAGGAGATGAAAAACTGTTTTTT. Translating it yields CASSSLGEGDEKLFF. The gene calls are TRBV5-6 and TRBJ1-4; D perhaps matches TRBD1 (5 bases). CDR1 is SGHDT, CDR2 YYEEEE, per germline. V lost 5 bases and J lost 6, with 17 bases in between. The CDR3 length is 15 residues.

The genes are TRBV5-1 and TRBJ2-5; D is unresolved. This CDR3 comprises 14 residues. V dropped 3 bases and J dropped 4 bases, with 13 bases sitting between them. Germline loops: CDR1 SGHRS, CDR2 YFSETQ. This chain's CDR3 is CASSWVTAGETQYF. The CDR3 DNA is TGCGCCAGCAGCTGGGTGACGGCTGGAGAGACCCAGTACTTC.

The J gene is TRBJ1-2, the V gene TRBV9; TRBD1 matches at 12 bases. Trimming cost V 5 bases and J 4 bases; bases outside gene matches: 12. Looked up from germline, CDR1 is SGDLS and CDR2 is YYNGEE. The CDR3 runs 17 residues. CDR3 DNA sequence: TGTGCCAGCAGACCCCGGGACAGGGGGCCCATCGGCTATGGCTACACCTTC. Its translation: CASRPRDRGPIGYGYTF. Full variable domain (remainder filled in from reference TRBV9 and TRBJ1-2): DSGVTQTPKHLITATGQRVTLRCSPRSGDLSVYWYQQSLDQGLQFLIQYYNGEERAKGNILERFSAQQFPDLHSELNLSSLELGDSALYFCASRPRDRGPIGYGYTFGSGTRLTVV.

The chain uses TRBV5-4 and TRBJ2-1, with 8 bases fitting TRBD2. CDR3 length: 14 residues. The trim removed 3 bases at V and 5 bases at J, leaving 4 bases unmatched. Germline V gives CDR1 SGHNT, CDR2 YYREEE (reference sequence). CDR3 coding DNA: TGTGCCAGCAGCTCGGGGGGGGGCGACAATGAGCAGTTCTTC. Translation: CASSSGGGDNEQFF.

The chain links TRBV27 to TRBJ2-4; possible D gene TRBD2, 6 bases. The CDR3 extends over 14 amino acids. Trimming took 4 bases from V and 6 from J, leaving 13 bases between them. Germline CDR1 is MNHEY and CDR2 is SMNVEV (reference sequence). CDR3 coding DNA: TGTGCCAGCAGTTCCGGCGGGGATGGAAACATTCAGTACTTC. Protein product: CASSSGGDGNIQYF.